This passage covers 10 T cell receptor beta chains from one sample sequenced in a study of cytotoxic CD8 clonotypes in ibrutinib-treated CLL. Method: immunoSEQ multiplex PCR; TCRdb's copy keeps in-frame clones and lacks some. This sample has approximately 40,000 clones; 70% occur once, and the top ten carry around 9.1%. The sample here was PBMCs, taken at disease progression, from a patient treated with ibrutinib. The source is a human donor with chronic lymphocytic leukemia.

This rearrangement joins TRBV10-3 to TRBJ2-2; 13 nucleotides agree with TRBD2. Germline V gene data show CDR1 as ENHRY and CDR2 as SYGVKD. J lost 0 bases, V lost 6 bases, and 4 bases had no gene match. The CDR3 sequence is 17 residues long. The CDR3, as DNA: TGTGCCATCAGGAAGACTAGCGGGGGGACGAACACCGGGGAGCTGTTTTTT. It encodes CAIRKTSGGTNTGELFF.

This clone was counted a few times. CDR3 sequence: CASSLRGRAGYTF. The CDR3 coding sequence is TGTGCCAGCAGTTTACGGGGTCGAGCTGGCTACACCTTC. The rearrangement links TRBV27 to TRBJ1-2; no definite D call. Trimming pared 2 bases from V and 7 bases from J, leaving 11 bases between. This CDR3 has 13 residues. Germline CDR1 reads MNHEY; CDR2 reads SMNVEV (reference sequence).

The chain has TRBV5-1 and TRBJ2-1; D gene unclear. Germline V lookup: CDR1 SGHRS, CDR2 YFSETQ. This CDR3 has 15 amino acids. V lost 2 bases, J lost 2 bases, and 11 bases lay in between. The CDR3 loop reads CASSLERSTYNEQFF. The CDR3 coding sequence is TGCGCCAGCAGCTTAGAGAGGAGCACCTACAATGAGCAGTTCTTC.

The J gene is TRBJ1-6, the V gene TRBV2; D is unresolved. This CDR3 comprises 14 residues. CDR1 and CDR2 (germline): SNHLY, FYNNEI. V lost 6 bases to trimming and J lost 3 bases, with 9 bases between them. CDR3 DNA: TGTGCCAGCAGCGCCGGAAGCTATAATTCACCCCTCCACTTT. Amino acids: CASSAGSYNSPLHF.

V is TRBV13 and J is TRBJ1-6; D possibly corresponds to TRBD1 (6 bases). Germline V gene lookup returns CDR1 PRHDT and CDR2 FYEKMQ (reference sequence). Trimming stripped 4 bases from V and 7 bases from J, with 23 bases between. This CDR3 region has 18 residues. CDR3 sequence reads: CASSSSLAGGGLNSPLHF. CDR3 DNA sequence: TGTGCCAGCAGCTCCTCATTAGCGGGGGGCGGTCTCAATTCACCCCTCCACTTT.

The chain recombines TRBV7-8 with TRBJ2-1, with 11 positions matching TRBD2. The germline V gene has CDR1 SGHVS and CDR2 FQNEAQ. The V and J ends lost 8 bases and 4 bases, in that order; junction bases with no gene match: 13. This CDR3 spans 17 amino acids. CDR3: CASWEGLAENLYNEQFF. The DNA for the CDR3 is TGTGCCAGCTGGGAGGGACTAGCGGAGAATTTGTACAATGAGCAGTTCTTC.

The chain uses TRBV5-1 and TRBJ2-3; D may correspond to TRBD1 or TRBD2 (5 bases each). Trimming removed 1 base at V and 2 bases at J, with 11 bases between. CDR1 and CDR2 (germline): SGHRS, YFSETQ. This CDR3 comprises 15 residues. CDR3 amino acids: CASSLRGEYTDTQYF. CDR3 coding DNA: TGCGCCAGCAGCTTGAGGGGAGAATACACAGATACGCAGTATTTT.

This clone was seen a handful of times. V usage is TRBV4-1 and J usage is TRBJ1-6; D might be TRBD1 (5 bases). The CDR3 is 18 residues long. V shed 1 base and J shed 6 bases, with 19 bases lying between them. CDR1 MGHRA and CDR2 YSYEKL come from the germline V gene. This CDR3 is CASSQGRSYRRVNSPLHF. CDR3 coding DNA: TGCGCCAGCAGCCAAGGTCGGAGTTACAGGCGGGTTAATTCACCCCTCCACTTT.

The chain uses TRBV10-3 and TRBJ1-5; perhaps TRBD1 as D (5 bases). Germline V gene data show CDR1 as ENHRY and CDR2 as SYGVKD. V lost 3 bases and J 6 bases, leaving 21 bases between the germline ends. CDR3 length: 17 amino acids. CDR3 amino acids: CAISDPLAQGEGQPQHF. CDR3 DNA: TGTGCCATCAGTGATCCACTCGCTCAAGGGGAGGGTCAGCCCCAGCATTTT.

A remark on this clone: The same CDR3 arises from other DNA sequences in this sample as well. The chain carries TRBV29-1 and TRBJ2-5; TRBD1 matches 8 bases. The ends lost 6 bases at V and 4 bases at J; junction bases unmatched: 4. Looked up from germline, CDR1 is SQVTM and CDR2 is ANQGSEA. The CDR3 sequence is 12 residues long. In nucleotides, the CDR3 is TGCAGCGTCGACAGGGGTCGAGAGACCCAGTACTTC. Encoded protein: CSVDRGRETQYF.